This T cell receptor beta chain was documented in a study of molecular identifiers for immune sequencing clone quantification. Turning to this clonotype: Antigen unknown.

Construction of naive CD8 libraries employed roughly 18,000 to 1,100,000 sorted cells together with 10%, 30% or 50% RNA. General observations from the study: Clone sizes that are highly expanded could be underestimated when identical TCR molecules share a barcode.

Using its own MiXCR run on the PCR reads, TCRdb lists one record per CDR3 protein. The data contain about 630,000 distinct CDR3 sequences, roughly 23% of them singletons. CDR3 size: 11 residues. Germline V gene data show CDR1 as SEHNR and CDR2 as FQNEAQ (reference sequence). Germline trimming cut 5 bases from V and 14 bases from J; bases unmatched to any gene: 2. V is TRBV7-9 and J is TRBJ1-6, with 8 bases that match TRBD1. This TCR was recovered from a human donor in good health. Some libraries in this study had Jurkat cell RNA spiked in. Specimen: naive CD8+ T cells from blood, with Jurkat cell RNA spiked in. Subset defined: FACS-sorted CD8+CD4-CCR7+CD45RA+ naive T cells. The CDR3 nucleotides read TGTGCCAGCAGCCCGGACAGGGCCCTCCACTTT. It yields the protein CASSPDRALHF.